These 9 T cell receptor beta chains came from one sample sequenced in a study of cytomegalovirus exposure and HLA in healthy donors. 60 Vbeta and 13 Jbeta primers were used in PCR. Sequenced by immunoSEQ multiplex PCR; TCRdb stores in-frame clones only, minus some. Among 90,000 to 120,000 clones, under 85% were seen once, and the ten largest hold 4% to 5%. The material sequenced was PBMCs. These receptors were taken from a male donor in good health and CMV-seronegative.

The V gene is TRBV5-4, the J gene TRBJ2-2; 11 bases align to TRBD1. The CDR3 runs to 14 residues. In germline, CDR1 is SGHNT, CDR2 YYREEE (reference sequence). After removal of 3 bases from V and 7 bases from J, the junction contained 2 bases not matched to a gene. The CDR3 nucleotides read TGTGCCAGCAGCTGGACAGGGGGCGACGGGGAGCTGTTTTTT. Translating it yields CASSWTGGDGELFF. Variable domain in full (rest from reference TRBV5-4 and TRBJ2-2): ETGVTQSPTHLIKTRGQQVTLRCSSQSGHNTVSWYQQALGQGPQFIFQYYREEENGRGNFPPRFSGLQFPNYSSELNVNALELDDSALYLCASSWTGGDGELFFGEGSRLTVL.

The chain carries TRBV19 and TRBJ1-1, with TRBD1 matching over 7 bases. Per the germline V gene, CDR1 is LNHDA and CDR2 is SQIVND (reference sequence). CDR3 length: 15 residues. V trimming: 2 bases; J trimming: 0 bases; junction bases outside the gene matches: 3. CDR3 nucleotide sequence: TGTGCCAGTAGTATAACGGGACAGATGAACACTGAAGCTTTCTTT. Its translation is CASSITGQMNTEAFF.

J is TRBJ2-1 and V is TRBV30; D not resolved. Trimming removed 0 bases from V and 3 bases from J, with 12 bases in between. The CDR3 loop spans 15 amino acids. The V gene's germline CDR1 is GTSNPN and CDR2 SVGIG (reference sequence). For the CDR3, the DNA is TGTGCCTGGAGTGTGGGCCCACCCCACTACAATGAGCAGTTCTTC. Its protein is CAWSVGPPHYNEQFF.

This clone has more than one count but fewer than ten. V usage is TRBV13 and J usage is TRBJ1-2; 8 bases are shared with TRBD1. Trimming removed 6 bases from V and 5 bases from J; junction bases left unmatched: 14. The length of the CDR3 is 16 residues. Germline V CDR1 and CDR2: PRHDT, FYEKMQ (reference sequence). DNA of the CDR3: TGTGCCAGCAGTCCAATGGAGGGCCAGGGGGCTTATGGCTACACCTTC. It is translated as CASSPMEGQGAYGYTF.

J is TRBJ2-7 and V is TRBV30; the D gene is possibly TRBD1 (6 bases). The CDR3 covers 15 residues. With 2 bases removed from V and 1 base from J, the gap between germline ends came to 15 bases. The germline V gene has CDR1 GTSNPN and CDR2 SVGIG (reference sequence). The CDR3 region is CAWSPPDRRSYEQYF. Written as DNA, the CDR3 is TGTGCCTGGAGTCCCCCCGACAGGCGATCCTACGAGCAGTACTTC.

The V call is TRBV6-1, the J call TRBJ2-2; TRBD1 aligns across 7 bases. Germline CDR1 is MNHNS and CDR2 is SASEGT. The CDR3 is 15 residues long. The junction had 9 bases not matched to a gene; V was cut back by 10 bases and J by 1 base. The CDR3 DNA reads as TGTGCCACCACCCGGTGGACAGGGAACACCGGGGAGCTGTTTTTT. This gives the protein CATTRWTGNTGELFF.

The chain has TRBV28 and TRBJ2-1, with D tentatively TRBD2 (5 bases). The CDR3 contains 18 residues. CDR1 is MDHEN, CDR2 SYDVKM, per germline. The V and J ends lost 2 bases and 0 bases respectively, with 17 bases between them. CDR3 DNA sequence: TGTGCCAGCAGTTTAGGCCCTAGCCGTGGACGCTCCTACAATGAGCAGTTCTTC. Its translation: CASSLGPSRGRSYNEQFF.

The count of this clone is one. The rearrangement uses TRBV18 and TRBJ2-5, with D tentatively TRBD2 (5 bases). CDR1 is KGHSH and CDR2 is LQKENI in the germline V gene. This CDR3 contains 15 residues. Trimming took off 3 bases at V and 1 base at J, with 12 bases between the two ends. CDR3 residues: CASSPNSGPQETQYF. Written as DNA, the CDR3 is TGTGCCAGCTCACCGAACAGCGGACCCCAAGAGACCCAGTACTTC.

This clone was seen more than once but under ten times. The chain carries TRBV27 and TRBJ2-3; TRBD2 agrees at 9 bases. Germline V gene lookup returns CDR1 MNHEY and CDR2 SMNVEV (reference sequence). V was pared by 6 bases and J by 4 bases, with 8 bases of the junction left unmatched. CDR3 length equals 15 residues. CDR3 DNA sequence: TGTGCCAGCAGCCCGGGACTAGCCAGACCAGATACGCAGTATTTT. Its protein is CASSPGLARPDTQYF.